The text below deals with one T cell receptor (beta chain). Germline V gene data show CDR1 as SGHDN and CDR2 as FVKESK. The CDR3 covers 13 residues. Deletions cut 3 bases from V and 0 bases from J, with 5 bases between. A Seattle source enrolled patients during active infection and followed them longitudinally. The data derive from a study of blood T cell repertoires in COVID-19. For the study at large: Spain, Italy and the United States supplied samples that represented acute and convalescent COVID-19. Sources were T cells, B-cell-depleted T cells, or PBMCs; the material itself was cDNA or gDNA.

Clones were read by immunoSEQ multiplex PCR, and TCRdb kept only the in-frame ones, dropping some. The sample holds some 50,000 clones, around 86% seen once. V is TRBV14 and J is TRBJ1-1; D remains unclear. Sequencing used peripheral blood. This clonotype was sampled from an elderly woman with COVID-19, enrolled during active disease. The CDR3 DNA reads TGTGCCAGCAGCCAGACACTGAACACTGAAGCTTTCTTT. Translating gives CASSQTLNTEAFF.